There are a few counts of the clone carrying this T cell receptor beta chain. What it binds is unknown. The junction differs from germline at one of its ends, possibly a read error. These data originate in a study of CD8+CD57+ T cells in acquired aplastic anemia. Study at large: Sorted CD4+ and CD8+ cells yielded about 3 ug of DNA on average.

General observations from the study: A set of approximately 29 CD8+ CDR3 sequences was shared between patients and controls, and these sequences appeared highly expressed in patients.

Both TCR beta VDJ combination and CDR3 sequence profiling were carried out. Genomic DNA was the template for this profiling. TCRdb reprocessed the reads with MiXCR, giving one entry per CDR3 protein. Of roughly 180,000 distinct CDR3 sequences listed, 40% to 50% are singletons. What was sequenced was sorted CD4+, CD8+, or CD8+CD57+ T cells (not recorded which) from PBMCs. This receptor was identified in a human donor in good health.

This CDR3 is CATSRGTQGAQSVLIF. The DNA of the CDR3 is TGTGCCACCAGCAGAGGAACTCAGGGGGCGCAAAGCGTCCTGATCTTT. The V and J genes are TRBV15 and TRBJ1-6; 8 bases map to TRBD1. Germline V gene lookup returns CDR1 LNHNV and CDR2 YYDKDF (reference sequence). The CDR3 is 16 residues long.